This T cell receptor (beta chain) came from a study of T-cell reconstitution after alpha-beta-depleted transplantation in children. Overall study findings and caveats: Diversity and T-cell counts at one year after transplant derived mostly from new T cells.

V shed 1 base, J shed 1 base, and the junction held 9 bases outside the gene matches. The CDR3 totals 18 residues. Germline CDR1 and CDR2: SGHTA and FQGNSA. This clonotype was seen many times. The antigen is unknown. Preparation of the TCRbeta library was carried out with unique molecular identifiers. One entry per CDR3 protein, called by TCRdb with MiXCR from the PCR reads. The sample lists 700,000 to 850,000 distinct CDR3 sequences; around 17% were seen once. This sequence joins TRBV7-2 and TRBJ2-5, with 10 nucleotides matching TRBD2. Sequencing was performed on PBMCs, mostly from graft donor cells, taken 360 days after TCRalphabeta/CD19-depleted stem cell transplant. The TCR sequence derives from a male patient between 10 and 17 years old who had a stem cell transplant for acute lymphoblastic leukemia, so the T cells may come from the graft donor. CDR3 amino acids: CASSLGGLAGGGQETQYF. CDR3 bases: TGTGCCAGCAGCTTAGGGGGGTTAGCGGGAGGAGGCCAAGAGACCCAGTACTTC.